These 25 T cell receptor beta chains originate from one sample sequenced in a study of blood T cell repertoires in COVID-19. TCRdb's copy holds only in-frame clones and misses some; the assay was immunoSEQ multiplex PCR. Of 150,000 or so clones detected, around four fifths appear once; the ten largest clones hold roughly 1.4%. The sequencing input was peripheral blood. The receptors derive from a human donor in a cohort sampled during active COVID-19.

The rearrangement joins TRBV7-2 to TRBJ1-4, with TRBD1 matching over 9 bases. Looked up from germline, CDR1 is SGHTA and CDR2 is FQGNSA. The CDR3 runs 14 residues. V shed 5 bases and J 8 bases; nucleotides not matched to a gene: 6. This CDR3 reads CASSTRTGDEKLFF. CDR3 DNA: TGTGCCAGCAGCACACGGACAGGGGACGAAAAACTGTTTTTT.

This clone was seen only once. The V and J genes are TRBV5-8 and TRBJ1-1; a possible D gene is TRBD1 (6 bases). Germline assignment: CDR1 SGHTS and CDR2 YDEGEE. Trimming left V 4 bases short and J 4 bases short, with 14 bases between. This CDR3 contains 14 residues. In DNA form, the CDR3 reads TGTGCCAGCAGCACCTGGGGGGGCGGCACTGAAGCTTTCTTT. Its translation: CASSTWGGGTEAFF.

This chain links TRBV29-1 with TRBJ1-1, with D perhaps matching TRBD1 (6 bases). The V end was cut by 4 bases, the J end by 5 bases, with 23 bases between. Germline values: CDR1 SQVTM, CDR2 ANQGSEA. CDR3 length equals 16 residues. The CDR3 protein is CSVGGKTGSSWTEAFF. The CDR3 coding sequence is TGCAGCGTTGGGGGGAAAACAGGGTCCTCTTGGACTGAAGCTTTCTTT.

The rearrangement uses TRBV30 and TRBJ1-1, with unresolved D. This CDR3 is 13 amino acids long. The V and J ends lost 0 bases and 3 bases respectively, with 8 bases between them. Germline-derived CDR1 and CDR2 are GTSNPN and SVGIG (reference sequence). The CDR3 DNA follows: TGTGCCTGGAGTGTTCGTCAGGACACTGAAGCTTTCTTT. It codes for CAWSVRQDTEAFF.

The chain employs TRBV11-3 and TRBJ2-7; a possible D gene is TRBD1 (6 bases). V gave up 5 bases and J gave up 2 bases, with 10 bases separating them. This CDR3 has 13 residues. Looked up from germline, CDR1 is SGHNT and CDR2 is YENEEA. The CDR3 here is CASSRGQPYEQYF. In nucleotides, the CDR3 is TGTGCCAGCAGCCGTGGACAGCCCTACGAGCAGTACTTC.

This rearrangement joins TRBV29-1 to TRBJ2-1; D remains unclear. The CDR3 consists of 14 residues. CDR1 is SQVTM and CDR2 is ANQGSEA in the germline V gene. V was shortened by 6 bases and J by 3 bases, with 15 bases between the two germline ends. For the CDR3, the DNA is TGCAGCGTCTATTCGGGTTACGGCTACAATGAGCAGTTCTTC. Its translation is CSVYSGYGYNEQFF.

The CDR3 loop is CATSRTGDYYGYTF. The CDR3 bases are TGTGCCACCTCCCGGACAGGGGACTACTATGGCTACACCTTC. The V and J genes are TRBV19 and TRBJ1-2; 9 bases fit TRBD1. The CDR3 spans 14 residues. Losses at the gene ends were 10 bases for V and 3 bases for J; bases not matched to a gene: 9. Looked up from germline, CDR1 is LNHDA and CDR2 is SQIVND (reference sequence).

This chain links TRBV10-3 with TRBJ2-2; D is possibly TRBD2 (5 bases). V dropped 10 bases and J dropped 1 base, with 10 bases sitting between them. Germline CDR1 and CDR2: ENHRY and SYGVKD. This CDR3 is built from 13 residues. This CDR3 reads CANLRENTGELFF. The CDR3 DNA follows: TGTGCCAACTTACGGGAGAACACCGGGGAGCTGTTTTTT.

The chain links TRBV4-1 to TRBJ2-1; 14 bases agree with TRBD2. Germline CDR1 MGHRA, CDR2 YSYEKL. Unmatched junction bases numbered 18, after V lost 2 bases and J lost 9 bases. The CDR3 extends over 20 amino acids. CDR3 nucleotides: TGCGCCAGCAGCCAAAGGGAAAGCCCCGGGACTAGCGGGAGTCACGGTGAGCAGTTCTTC. Translating gives CASSQRESPGTSGSHGEQFF.

The genes are TRBV18 and TRBJ2-7, with 8 bases identical to TRBD1. This CDR3 comprises 14 residues. The ends lost 7 bases at V and 6 bases at J; junction bases unmatched: 11. CDR1 is KGHSH, CDR2 LQKENI, per germline. DNA of the CDR3: TGTGCCAGCTTGGAATCCACAGGGGGTAGCGAGCAGTACTTC. The encoded protein is CASLESTGGSEQYF.

V and J are TRBV18 and TRBJ1-5; D gene ambiguous. This CDR3 spans 14 amino acids. V lost 5 bases to trimming and J lost 3 bases, with 11 bases between them. Looked up from germline, CDR1 is KGHSH and CDR2 is LQKENI. The CDR3, as DNA: TGTGCCAGCTCAATTCAGGTGACCAATCAGCCCCAGCATTTT. Residues: CASSIQVTNQPQHF.

This clone was seen a single time. CDR3 region: CASGLTGANEKLFF. CDR3 DNA sequence: TGTGCCAGTGGGTTGACAGGGGCTAATGAAAAACTGTTTTTT. V gene TRBV19 combines with J gene TRBJ1-4; 8 nucleotides align to TRBD1. Trimming took 8 bases from V and 3 from J; bases not matched to a gene: 5. The CDR3 is 14 residues long. The germline V gene has CDR1 LNHDA and CDR2 SQIVND (reference sequence).

The chain carries TRBV6-5 and TRBJ1-6; D is ambiguous. V lost 6 bases and J lost 8, with 14 bases in between. The germline V gene has CDR1 MNHEY and CDR2 SVGAGI. The CDR3 has 14 residues. The CDR3 nucleotides read TGTGCCAGCAGACCTTTCGGGTCGGATTCACCCCTCCACTTT. It translates to CASRPFGSDSPLHF.

V usage is TRBV6-1 and J usage is TRBJ2-5; 9 bases are shared with TRBD2. The junction had 5 bases not matched to a gene; V was cut back by 1 base and J by 5 bases. This CDR3 contains 15 residues. CDR1 is MNHNS, CDR2 SASEGT, per germline. CDR3 residues: CASSEGGLAGETQYF. Written as DNA, the CDR3 is TGTGCCAGCAGTGAAGGTGGGCTAGCGGGGGAGACCCAGTACTTC.

This clone has only one observation. V is TRBV11-2 and J is TRBJ2-7, with 10 bases that match TRBD2. The J segment lost 5 bases and the V segment lost 7 bases, leaving 20 bases of the junction unmatched. Per the germline V gene, CDR1 is SGHAT and CDR2 is FQNNGV. The CDR3 sequence is 18 residues long. The CDR3 region is CASTTPHQMGLAHDEQYF. CDR3 in DNA: TGTGCCAGCACCACCCCCCACCAGATGGGACTAGCGCACGACGAGCAGTACTTC. The variable domain in full, completed from reference TRBV11-2 and TRBJ2-7, reads EAGVAQSPRYKIIEKRQSVAFWCNPISGHATLYWYQQILGQGPKLLIQFQNNGVVDDSQLPKDRFSAERLKGVDSTLKIQPAKLEDSAVYLCASTTPHQMGLAHDEQYFGPGTRLTVT.

The chain links TRBV28 to TRBJ1-1; D possibly corresponds to TRBD1 (5 bases). Trimming left V 8 bases short and J 1 base short, with 14 bases between. Germline CDR1 reads MDHEN; CDR2 reads SYDVKM. The CDR3 spans 14 residues. The DNA for the CDR3 is TGTGCCAGCCGACTCATTCAGGGGAACACTGAAGCTTTCTTT. This sequence encodes CASRLIQGNTEAFF. Filled out from reference TRBV28 and TRBJ1-1, the complete variable domain reads DVKVTQSSRYLVKRTGEKVFLECVQDMDHENMFWYRQDPGLGLRLIYFSYDVKMKEKGDIPEGYSVSREKKERFSLILESASTNQTSMYLCASRLIQGNTEAFFGQGTRLTVV.

This rearrangement joins TRBV10-3 to TRBJ1-1; D is possibly TRBD1 (5 bases). The V and J ends lost 0 bases and 0 bases respectively, with 11 bases between them. The CDR3 runs 16 residues. Germline V gene sequence: CDR1 ENHRY, CDR2 SYGVKD. The CDR3 reads CAISESFRGMNTEAFF. As DNA, the CDR3 is TGTGCCATCAGTGAGTCATTCCGGGGGATGAACACTGAAGCTTTCTTT.

J is TRBJ2-1 and V is TRBV6-2 or TRBV6-3, with 14 bases lining up with TRBD2. V lost 5 bases, J lost 6 bases, and 3 bases stayed unmatched. Germline V gene sequence: CDR1 MNHEY, CDR2 SVGEGT. The CDR3 totals 15 residues. As DNA, the CDR3 is TGTGCCAGCAGTCTGACTAGCGGGAGGGTCAATGAGCAGTTCTTC. Its protein is CASSLTSGRVNEQFF.

The chain has TRBV18 and TRBJ2-3; weak D call: TRBD2 (5 bases). V gave up 2 bases and J gave up 2 bases, with 11 bases separating them. The CDR3 runs 15 residues. CDR1 is KGHSH and CDR2 is LQKENI in the germline V gene. In DNA form, the CDR3 reads TGTGCCAGCTCACCAATTGGAGGCCTCACAGATACGCAGTATTTT. Amino acids: CASSPIGGLTDTQYF. Drawing the rest from reference TRBV18 and TRBJ2-3, the complete variable domain is NAGVMQNPRHLVRRRGQEARLRCSPMKGHSHVYWYRQLPEEGLKFMVYLQKENIIDESGMPKERFSAEFPKEGPSILRIQQVVRGDSAAYFCASSPIGGLTDTQYFGPGTRLTVL.

J is TRBJ1-4 and V is TRBV14; D unresolved. Per germline, CDR1 SGHDN and CDR2 FVKESK. This CDR3 has 12 amino acids. The V end lost 4 bases, the J end lost 5 bases, and 5 bases lay between the germline ends. The CDR3 protein is CASSRGNEKLFF. CDR3 DNA: TGTGCCAGCAGCCGCGGAAATGAAAAACTGTTTTTT.

This clone showed up just once. The V and J genes are TRBV29-1 and TRBJ2-3, with D possibly matching TRBD2 (6 bases). This CDR3 spans 14 amino acids. CDR1 and CDR2 from the germline V gene are SQVTM and ANQGSEA. V was shortened by 6 bases and J by 1 base, with 14 bases between the two germline ends. CDR3 DNA: TGCAGCGTCGTGGGGGGAGGTCGCACAGATACGCAGTATTTT. The encoded protein is CSVVGGGRTDTQYF.

This clone was counted a few times. V usage is TRBV11-2 and J usage is TRBJ2-7; D is possibly TRBD2 (5 bases). Trimming left V 1 base short and J 3 bases short, with 16 bases between. Germline-derived CDR1 and CDR2 are SGHAT and FQNNGV. This CDR3 comprises 16 residues. The CDR3 DNA sequence: TGTGCCAGCAGCTTAGGACGGCCCATCGGAGGCTACGAGCAGTACTTC. It specifies CASSLGRPIGGYEQYF.

The genes are TRBV24-1 and TRBJ2-1; 8 positions agree with TRBD2. This CDR3 comprises 15 residues. Germline CDR1 KGHDR, CDR2 SFDVKD. The trim removed 7 bases at V and 2 bases at J, leaving 6 bases unmatched. The CDR3: CATRLTSGTYNEQFF. In DNA form, the CDR3 reads TGTGCCACCAGGCTTACTAGCGGAACCTACAATGAGCAGTTCTTC.

The chain is built from TRBV18 and TRBJ2-7; D may be TRBD2 (6 bases). Deletions cut 3 bases from V and 2 bases from J, with 17 bases between. The CDR3 runs 16 residues. Germline V CDR1 and CDR2: KGHSH, LQKENI. For the CDR3, the DNA is TGTGCCAGCTCACCGCTAGGAGGGCAGGGCACCTACGAGCAGTACTTC. It is translated as CASSPLGGQGTYEQYF. Filled out from reference TRBV18 and TRBJ2-7, the complete variable domain reads NAGVMQNPRHLVRRRGQEARLRCSPMKGHSHVYWYRQLPEEGLKFMVYLQKENIIDESGMPKERFSAEFPKEGPSILRIQQVVRGDSAAYFCASSPLGGQGTYEQYFGPGTRLTVT.

The rearrangement links TRBV4-2 to TRBJ2-2; 13 bases align to TRBD2. Trimming took 11 bases from V and 9 from J; bases not matched to a gene: 6. In germline, CDR1 is LGHNA, CDR2 YNFKEQ. This CDR3 region has 13 residues. CDR3 sequence reads: CAAGTSGIRELFF. The CDR3 DNA follows: TGTGCCGCCGGGACTAGCGGGATCCGGGAGCTGTTTTTT.